This TCR beta chain is drawn from a study of T cell repertoires in cytomegalovirus infection. Study as a whole: Indications of both CMV infection and matching HLA type were provided by public TCR beta signatures. Notes on the study in general: Frequencies of public TCR beta families were cumulated, and this identified carriers of CMV plus the relevant HLA. Ex vivo responses were dominated by HLA-C-restricted CMV-specific TCR beta clonotypes.

This CDR3 has 13 residues. V gave up 6 bases and J gave up 10 bases; unmatched junction bases: 11. Germline lookup yields CDR1 MNHEY and CDR2 SMNVEV (reference sequence). TCRdb reanalysed the reads using MiXCR and keeps one entry per CDR3 protein. This table holds 50,000 or so distinct CDR3 sequences, 20% to 25% found once. This clonotype appeared many times. Its matching antigen is unknown. The TCR originated in a human donor in good health (CMV status not recorded). Some clones in this sample may be carry-over from other donors' samples. Sequencing was done on a sample of PBMCs, sequenced either directly or after in vitro stimulation (not recorded which). The genes are TRBV27 and TRBJ2-7; 8 nucleotides match TRBD2. The CDR3 DNA reads as TGTGCCAGCAGCTCCCTCGGGGGGGATCGCCAGTACTTC. Translated: CASSSLGGDRQYF.